Described below is a single T cell receptor (beta chain) sequence and its context. TCRdb's table, derived via immunoSEQ multiplex PCR, lists solely in-frame clones and lacks some. The table records 30,000 or so clones, 89% of them present only once. The data are from a study of T cell changes during pregnancy in multiple sclerosis. This CDR3 has 11 residues. Germline lookup yields CDR1 MRHNA and CDR2 SNTAGT. J gave up 7 bases and V 6 bases, and 1 base lay outside the gene matches. This chain uses TRBV6-4 with TRBJ1-1; TRBD1 agrees at 8 bases. The sample was CD8+ T cells from peripheral blood mononuclear cells, taken after pregnancy. The TCR originated in a female donor with multiple sclerosis, enrolled in a pregnancy study. The chain's CDR3 is CASRGQVEAFF. The CDR3 coding sequence is TGTGCCAGCAGGGGACAGGTTGAAGCTTTCTTT.